These 17 T cell receptor beta chains came from one sample sequenced in a study of breast tumors, draining lymph nodes, adjacent tissues. Breast cancer patients provided tissue from their axillary draining lymph nodes. TCRdb re-analysed the multiplex PCR reads in MiXCR, keeping a single row per CDR3 protein. There are roughly 130,000 distinct CDR3 sequences in the sample; nearly 20% occur only once, and about 3.5% lies in the top ten. Sequencing was done on a sample of axillary lymph node tissue. The receptors shown here come from a female donor with breast cancer. Some clones in this sample may be carry-over from other donors' samples.

This clonotype occurred many times. This chain links TRBV28 with TRBJ2-7, with D unresolved. Germline V gene sequence: CDR1 MDHEN, CDR2 SYDVKM. Trimming cost V 7 bases and J 6 bases, with 10 bases left between them. The CDR3 extends over 11 amino acids. In DNA form, the CDR3 reads TGTGCCAGCACGGTACTCGGCGAGCAGTACTTC. It encodes CASTVLGEQYF. Full variable domain (remainder filled in from reference TRBV28 and TRBJ2-7): DVKVTQSSRYLVKRTGEKVFLECVQDMDHENMFWYRQDPGLGLRLIYFSYDVKMKEKGDIPEGYSVSREKKERFSLILESASTNQTSMYLCASTVLGEQYFGPGTRLTVT.

This clonotype was detected only a few times. The genes are TRBV3-1 and TRBJ1-4, with D possibly matching TRBD1 (6 bases). CDR3 size: 13 residues. The ends were cut back, 3 bases at V and 8 bases at J, with 10 bases in the middle. Looked up from germline, CDR1 is LGHDT and CDR2 is YNNKEL (reference sequence). CDR3 in amino acids: CASSHRTEEKLFF. CDR3 nucleotides: TGTGCCAGCAGCCACCGGACAGAAGAAAAACTGTTTTTT.

The table lists this clonotype with many counts. This chain links TRBV7-2 with TRBJ2-7; D tentatively reads TRBD1 or TRBD2 (5 bases each). This CDR3 region has 16 residues. In germline, CDR1 is SGHTA, CDR2 FQGNSA. V was pared by 4 bases and J by 0 bases, with 16 bases between. The CDR3 spells CASSYSRDLSSYEQYF. Here the CDR3 DNA reads TGTGCCAGCAGCTATAGTCGGGACCTGAGCTCCTACGAGCAGTACTTC.

The sample holds many counts of this clonotype. This rearrangement joins TRBV4-2 to TRBJ2-3; D call uncertain. Germline V gene lookup returns CDR1 LGHNA and CDR2 YNFKEQ. The CDR3 consists of 14 residues. V was cut by 1 base and J by 4 bases, with 9 bases left in between. The CDR3: CASSQVGRSDTQYF. The CDR3 DNA sequence: TGTGCCAGCAGCCAAGTTGGACGGTCAGATACGCAGTATTTT.

This clonotype appeared once. It may be a read error: a sequence one base away is much more abundant. The DNA of the CDR3 is TGTGTCAGTAGTATCGCAGGGAGCAATCAGCCCCAGCATTTT. Its translation: CVSSIAGSNQPQHF. The rearrangement links TRBV19 to TRBJ1-5; D is possibly TRBD1 (5 bases). The CDR3 is 14 residues long. Germline lookup yields CDR1 LNHDA and CDR2 SQIVND (reference sequence).

This clonotype has a count of ten or more. V usage is TRBV2 and J usage is TRBJ2-1; D is undetermined. V was clipped by 6 bases and J by 5 bases, with 14 bases between them. The CDR3 contains 14 residues. Germline V gene sequence: CDR1 SNHLY, CDR2 FYNNEI. CDR3 residues: CASSPRNGNNEQFF. The CDR3 DNA is TGTGCCAGCAGCCCGCGGAACGGAAACAATGAGCAGTTCTTC.

This clonotype was counted many times. The chain uses TRBV9 and TRBJ2-7; no definite D call. With 0 bases removed from V and 1 base from J, the gap between germline ends came to 8 bases. The CDR3 runs to 14 residues. Germline V CDR1 and CDR2: SGDLS, YYNGEE. CDR3 region: CASSVGTPSYEQYF. In DNA, the CDR3 is TGTGCCAGCAGCGTAGGAACACCGTCCTACGAGCAGTACTTC.

This clonotype was observed many times. The chain is built from TRBV20-1 and TRBJ2-5, with 8 positions matching TRBD1. Trimming at V came to 5 bases and at J to 3 bases, leaving 5 bases not matched to a gene. Germline lookup yields CDR1 DFQATT and CDR2 SNEGSKA (reference sequence). The CDR3 runs to 13 residues. The CDR3 DNA follows: TGCAGTGCTCCTACGACAGGGGAAGAGACCCAGTACTTC. Its translation is CSAPTTGEETQYF.

This clonotype was picked up many times. A read error may produce the germline difference seen at one junction end. The rearrangement joins TRBV15 to TRBJ2-7; D not resolved. Germline V gene sequence: CDR1 LNHNV, CDR2 YYDKDF (reference sequence). There are 13 residues in the CDR3. CDR3 region: CATSRDRTEGGLF. The CDR3 nucleotides are TGTGCCACCAGCAGAGATCGAACGGAAGGTGGTTTGTTC.

This clonotype was counted ten times or more. J is TRBJ2-3 and V is TRBV9; D possibly corresponds to TRBD2 (5 bases). The V end lost 4 bases, the J end lost 3 bases, and 18 bases lay between the germline ends. CDR1 and CDR2 from the germline V gene are SGDLS and YYNGEE. This CDR3 contains 16 residues. The CDR3 spells CASSLTGVPYTDTQYF. In DNA form, the CDR3 reads TGTGCCAGCAGCCTCACCGGGGTCCCCTATACAGATACGCAGTATTTT.

This clonotype has a handful of counts. The rearrangement links TRBV30 to TRBJ2-7; the match to TRBD2 covers 16 bases. The junction had 13 bases not matched to a gene; V was cut back by 1 base and J by 4 bases. The CDR3 runs 19 residues. Germline CDR1 reads GTSNPN; CDR2 reads SVGIG (reference sequence). The CDR3 spells CAWSGTGTSGGGDWYEQYF. The CDR3, as DNA: TGTGCCTGGAGTGGGACCGGGACTAGCGGGGGGGGAGACTGGTACGAGCAGTACTTC.

This clonotype was seen repeatedly, ten times or more. The chain has TRBV9 and TRBJ2-7, with D perhaps TRBD1 or TRBD2 (6 bases each). The germline V gene has CDR1 SGDLS and CDR2 YYNGEE. The CDR3 contains 16 residues. V was shortened by 5 bases and J by 7 bases, with 25 bases between the two germline ends. Here the CDR3 DNA reads TGTGCCAGCAGTGATACCGGTTTGGGGGGCCGGGATGAGCAGTACTTC. This translates into CASSDTGLGGRDEQYF.

This clonotype was seen repeatedly, ten times or more. The J gene is TRBJ2-5, the V gene TRBV10-3; 7 nucleotides match TRBD1. Germline V CDR1 and CDR2: ENHRY, SYGVKD. The CDR3 extends over 12 amino acids. V lost 8 bases to trimming and J lost 1 base; unmatched junction nucleotides: 1. DNA of the CDR3: TGTGCCATCGGACAGGCCCAAGAGACCCAGTACTTC. Amino acids: CAIGQAQETQYF.

The table lists this clonotype with many counts. The chain has TRBV7-9 and TRBJ2-7; 9 bases match TRBD1. Per the germline V gene, CDR1 is SEHNR and CDR2 is FQNEAQ (reference sequence). V was pared by 1 base and J by 2 bases, with 6 bases of the junction left unmatched. The CDR3 extends over 16 amino acids. CDR3 sequence (DNA): TGTGCCAGCAGCTTAGGAGGGACAGGGATCGCCTACGAGCAGTACTTC. The encoded protein is CASSLGGTGIAYEQYF.

At least ten counts were recorded for this clonotype. The J gene is TRBJ2-1, the V gene TRBV15; D remains ambiguous. This CDR3 contains 13 residues. V was cut by 11 bases and J by 7 bases, with 18 bases left in between. CDR1 LNHNV and CDR2 YYDKDF come from the germline V gene (reference sequence). The CDR3 here is CASAPGPKNEQFF. In DNA, the CDR3 is TGTGCCTCCGCCCCAGGTCCAAAAAATGAGCAGTTCTTC.

This clonotype came up many times. The rearrangement links TRBV25-1 to TRBJ2-3, with TRBD2 as a possible D gene (5 bases). V gave up 3 bases and J gave up 2 bases, with 12 bases separating them. The CDR3 has 15 residues. Germline CDR1 and CDR2: MGHDK and SYGVNS. CDR3 sequence reads: CASSDSSAATDTQYF. DNA of the CDR3: TGTGCCAGCAGTGACAGTAGCGCCGCCACAGATACGCAGTATTTT. The variable domain in full, with the rest retrieved from reference TRBV25-1 and TRBJ2-3, is EADIYQTPRYLVIGTGKKITLECSQTMGHDKMYWYQQDPGMELHLIHYSYGVNSTEKGDLSSESTVSRIRTEHFPLTLESARPSHTSQYLCASSDSSAATDTQYFGPGTRLTVL.

This clonotype was detected many times. This chain uses TRBV20-1 with TRBJ1-2; no clear D. Germline V gene lookup returns CDR1 DFQATT and CDR2 SNEGSKA (reference sequence). V lost 4 bases to trimming and J lost 8 bases, with 14 bases between them. The CDR3 consists of 12 residues. This CDR3 is CSATGSFYGYTF. For the CDR3, the DNA is TGCAGTGCTACGGGATCTTTTTACGGCTACACCTTC.